This TCR beta chain was recovered during a study of cytomegalovirus exposure and HLA in healthy donors. About the study: An early release of data contained 70 million to 95 million unique TCRs, which came from HLA-typed donors.

The CDR3 runs 14 residues. CDR1 LNHDA and CDR2 SQIVND come from the germline V gene (reference sequence). V lost 6 bases and J 8 bases, leaving 16 bases between the germline ends. As regards this clone: The antigen is undetermined.

Study outcomes and limitations: Most of the CMV-associated TCR beta chains (in a later analysis) appeared to be HLA-restricted. Reports credit the classifier with highly specific, highly sensitive diagnosis of cytomegalovirus status. In a later analysis, TCR beta V- and J-gene trimming showed a link to a missense DCLRE1C variant.

Researchers ran the PCR with 60 Vbeta and 13 Jbeta primers. Produced via immunoSEQ multiplex PCR; TCRdb's table is partial and in-frame only. The sample includes 85,000 to 100,000 clones, under 65% of them seen just once. Sequenced material: PBMCs. The J gene is TRBJ1-4, the V gene TRBV19; D is perhaps TRBD1 (6 bases). This clonotype was sampled from a man aged 55-75 years in good health and CMV-seronegative. CDR3 sequence reads: CASRENRVGEKLFF. The CDR3 nucleotides are TGTGCCAGTAGAGAAAACAGGGTAGGGGAAAAACTGTTTTTT.